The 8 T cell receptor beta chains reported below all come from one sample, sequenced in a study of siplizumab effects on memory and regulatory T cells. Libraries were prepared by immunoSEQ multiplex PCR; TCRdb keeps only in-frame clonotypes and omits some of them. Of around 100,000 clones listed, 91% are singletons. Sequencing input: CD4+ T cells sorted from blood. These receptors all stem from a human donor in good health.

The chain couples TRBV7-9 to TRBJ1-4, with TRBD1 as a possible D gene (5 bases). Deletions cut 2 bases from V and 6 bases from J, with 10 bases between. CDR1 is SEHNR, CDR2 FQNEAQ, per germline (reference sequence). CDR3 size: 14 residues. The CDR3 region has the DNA TGTGCCAGCAGCTTACGGGGGGTTGATGAAAAACTGTTTTTT. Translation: CASSLRGVDEKLFF. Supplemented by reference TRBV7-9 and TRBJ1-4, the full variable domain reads DTGVSQNPRHKITKRGQNVTFRCDPISEHNRLYWYRQTLGQGPEFLTYFQNEAQLEKSRLLSDRFSAERPKGSFSTLEIQRTEQGDSAMYLCASSLRGVDEKLFFGSGTQLSVL.

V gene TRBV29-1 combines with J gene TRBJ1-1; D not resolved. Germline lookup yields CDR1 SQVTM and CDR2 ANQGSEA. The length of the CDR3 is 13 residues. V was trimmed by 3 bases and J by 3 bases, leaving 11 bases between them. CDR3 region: CSVDPGFDTEAFF. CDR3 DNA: TGCAGCGTTGATCCGGGTTTTGACACTGAAGCTTTCTTT.

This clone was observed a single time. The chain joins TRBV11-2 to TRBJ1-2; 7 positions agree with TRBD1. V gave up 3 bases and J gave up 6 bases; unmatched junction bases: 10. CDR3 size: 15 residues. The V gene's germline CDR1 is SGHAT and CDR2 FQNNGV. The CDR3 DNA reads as TGTGCCAGCAGCTTTACAGGGGTTGAAAGGCATGGCTACACCTTC. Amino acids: CASSFTGVERHGYTF.

CDR3 sequence reads: CASGPGQMNTEAFF. In DNA form, the CDR3 reads TGTGCTAGTGGCCCGGGACAGATGAACACTGAAGCTTTCTTT. The chain employs TRBV12-5 and TRBJ1-1, with 7 bases lining up with TRBD1. The CDR3 runs 14 residues. Germline lookup yields CDR1 LGHNT and CDR2 FRNRAP. Trimming removed 6 bases from V and 0 bases from J; junction bases left unmatched: 4.

The CDR3 DNA follows: TGTGCCAGCTCACCACCCTCCAGGGCCGGGGAGCTGTTTTTT. The encoded protein is CASSPPSRAGELFF. This chain uses TRBV18 with TRBJ2-2; tentative D call: TRBD1 (5 bases). Per germline, CDR1 KGHSH and CDR2 LQKENI. V lost 0 bases, J lost 6 bases, and 8 bases lay in between. This CDR3 has 14 amino acids.

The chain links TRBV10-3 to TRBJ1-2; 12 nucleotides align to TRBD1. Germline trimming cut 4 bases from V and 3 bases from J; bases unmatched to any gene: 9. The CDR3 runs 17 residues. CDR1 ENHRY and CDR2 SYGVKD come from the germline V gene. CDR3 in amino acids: CAISAGTGGGEDYGYTF. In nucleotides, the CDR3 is TGTGCCATCAGTGCTGGGACAGGGGGCGGTGAAGACTATGGCTACACCTTC.

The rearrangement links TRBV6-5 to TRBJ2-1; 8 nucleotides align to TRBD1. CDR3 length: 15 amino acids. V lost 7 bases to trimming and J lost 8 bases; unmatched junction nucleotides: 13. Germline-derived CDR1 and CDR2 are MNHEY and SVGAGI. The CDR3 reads CASTKDRGWVDEQFF. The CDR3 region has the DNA TGTGCCAGCACCAAAGACAGGGGTTGGGTGGATGAGCAGTTCTTC.

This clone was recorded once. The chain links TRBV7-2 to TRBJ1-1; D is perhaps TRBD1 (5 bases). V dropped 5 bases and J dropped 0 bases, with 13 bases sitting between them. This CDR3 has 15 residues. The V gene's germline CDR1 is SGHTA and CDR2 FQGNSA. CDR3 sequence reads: CASSPWDPLNTEAFF. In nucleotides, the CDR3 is TGTGCCAGCAGCCCCTGGGACCCCCTGAACACTGAAGCTTTCTTT.